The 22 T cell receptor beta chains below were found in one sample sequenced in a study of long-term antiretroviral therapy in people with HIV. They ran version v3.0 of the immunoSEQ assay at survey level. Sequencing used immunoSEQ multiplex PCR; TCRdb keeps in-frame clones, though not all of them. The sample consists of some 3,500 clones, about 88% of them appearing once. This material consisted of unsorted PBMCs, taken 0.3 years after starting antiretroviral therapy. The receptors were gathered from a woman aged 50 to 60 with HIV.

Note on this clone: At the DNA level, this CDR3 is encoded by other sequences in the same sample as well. The CDR3 spells CASSIQGDYGYTF. DNA for the CDR3: TGTGCCAGTAGTATTCAGGGAGACTATGGCTACACCTTC. This chain connects TRBV19 to TRBJ1-2; possibly TRBD1 for D (5 bases). V was shortened by 3 bases and J by 3 bases, with 8 bases between the two germline ends. The germline gives CDR1 LNHDA, CDR2 SQIVND (reference sequence). CDR3 length equals 13 residues.

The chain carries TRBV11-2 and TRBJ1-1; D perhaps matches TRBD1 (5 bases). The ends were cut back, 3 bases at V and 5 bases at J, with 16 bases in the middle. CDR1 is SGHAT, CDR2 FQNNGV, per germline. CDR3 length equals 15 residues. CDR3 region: CASSFRDGTGTEAFF. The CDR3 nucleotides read TGTGCCAGCAGCTTCCGGGACGGAACTGGAACTGAAGCTTTCTTT.

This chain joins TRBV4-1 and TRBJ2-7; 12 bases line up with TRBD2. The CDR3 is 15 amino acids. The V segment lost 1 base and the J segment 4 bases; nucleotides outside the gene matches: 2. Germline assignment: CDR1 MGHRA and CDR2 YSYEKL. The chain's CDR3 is CASSQVGLAGYEQYF. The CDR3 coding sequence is TGCGCCAGCAGCCAAGTTGGACTAGCGGGATACGAGCAGTACTTC.

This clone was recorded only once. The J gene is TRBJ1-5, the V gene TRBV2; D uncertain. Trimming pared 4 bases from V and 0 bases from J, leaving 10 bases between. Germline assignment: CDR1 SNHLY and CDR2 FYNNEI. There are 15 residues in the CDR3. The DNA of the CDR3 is TGTGCCAGCAGTGGACCTACTAATAGCAATCAGCCCCAGCATTTT. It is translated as CASSGPTNSNQPQHF.

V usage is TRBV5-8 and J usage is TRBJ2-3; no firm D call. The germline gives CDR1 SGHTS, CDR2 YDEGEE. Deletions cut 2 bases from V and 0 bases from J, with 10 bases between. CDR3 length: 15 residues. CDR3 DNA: TGTGCCAGCAGCTTACAGACCCGAAGCACAGATACGCAGTATTTT. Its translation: CASSLQTRSTDTQYF. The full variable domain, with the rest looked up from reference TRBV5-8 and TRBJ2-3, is EAGVTQSPTHLIKTRGQQATLRCSPISGHTSVYWYQQALGLGLQFLLWYDEGEERNRGNFPPRFSGRQFPNYSSELNVNALELEDSALYLCASSLQTRSTDTQYFGPGTRLTVL.

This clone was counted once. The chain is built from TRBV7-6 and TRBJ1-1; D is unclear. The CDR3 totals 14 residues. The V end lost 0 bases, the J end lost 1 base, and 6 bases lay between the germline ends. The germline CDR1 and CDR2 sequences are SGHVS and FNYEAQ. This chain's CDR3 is CASSLAGENTEAFF. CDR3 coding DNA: TGTGCCAGCAGCTTAGCCGGGGAGAACACTGAAGCTTTCTTT.

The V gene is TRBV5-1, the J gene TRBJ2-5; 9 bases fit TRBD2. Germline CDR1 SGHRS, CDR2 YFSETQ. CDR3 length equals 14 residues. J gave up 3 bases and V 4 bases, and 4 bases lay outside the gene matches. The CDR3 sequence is CASSPERGEETQYF. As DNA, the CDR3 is TGCGCCAGCAGCCCTGAGCGGGGGGAAGAGACCCAGTACTTC.

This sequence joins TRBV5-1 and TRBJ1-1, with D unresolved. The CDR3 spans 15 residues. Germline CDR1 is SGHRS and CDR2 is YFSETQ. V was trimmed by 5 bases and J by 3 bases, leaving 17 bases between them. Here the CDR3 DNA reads TGCGCCAGCAGTCTTGGGGTACAGCCCGACACTGAAGCTTTCTTT. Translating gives CASSLGVQPDTEAFF.

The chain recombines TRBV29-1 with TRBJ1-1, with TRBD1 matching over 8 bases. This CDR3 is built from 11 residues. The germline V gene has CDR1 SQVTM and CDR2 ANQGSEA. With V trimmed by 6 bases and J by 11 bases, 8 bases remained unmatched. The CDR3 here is CSVKGQGEAFF. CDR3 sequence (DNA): TGCAGCGTCAAAGGACAGGGAGAGGCTTTCTTT.

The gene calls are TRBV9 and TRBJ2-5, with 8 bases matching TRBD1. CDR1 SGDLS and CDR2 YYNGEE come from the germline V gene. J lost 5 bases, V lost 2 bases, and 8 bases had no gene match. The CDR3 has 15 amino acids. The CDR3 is CASSVSTGDGETQYF. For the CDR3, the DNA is TGTGCCAGCAGCGTGTCGACAGGGGATGGGGAGACCCAGTACTTC.

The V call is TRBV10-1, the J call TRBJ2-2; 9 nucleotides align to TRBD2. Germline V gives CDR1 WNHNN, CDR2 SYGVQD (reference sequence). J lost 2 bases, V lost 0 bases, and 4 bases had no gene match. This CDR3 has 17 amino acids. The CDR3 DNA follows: TGCGCCAGCAGTGAGTCGGGACTAGCTATAAACACCGGGGAGCTGTTTTTT. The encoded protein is CASSESGLAINTGELFF.

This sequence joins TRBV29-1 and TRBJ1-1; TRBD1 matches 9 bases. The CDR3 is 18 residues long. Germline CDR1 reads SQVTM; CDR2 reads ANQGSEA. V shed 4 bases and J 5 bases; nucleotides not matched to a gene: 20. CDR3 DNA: TGCAGCGTTGTTTCTATTCGGGACAGGGCTTTCCGGGGGACTGAAGCTTTCTTT. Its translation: CSVVSIRDRAFRGTEAFF.

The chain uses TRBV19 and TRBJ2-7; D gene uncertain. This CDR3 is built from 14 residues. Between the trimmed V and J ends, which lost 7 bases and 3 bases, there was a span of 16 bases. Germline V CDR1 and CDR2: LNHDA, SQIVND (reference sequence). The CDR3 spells CASTRTAKGYEQYF. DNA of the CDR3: TGTGCCAGTACGAGAACCGCGAAGGGCTACGAGCAGTACTTC.

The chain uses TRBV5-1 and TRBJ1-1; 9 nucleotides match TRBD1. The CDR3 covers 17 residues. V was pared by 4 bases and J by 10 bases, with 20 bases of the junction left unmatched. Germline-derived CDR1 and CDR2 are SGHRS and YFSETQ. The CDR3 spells CASSAVLLLRTGVGAFF. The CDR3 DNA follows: TGCGCCAGCAGCGCGGTTTTGCTTCTCCGGACAGGGGTCGGAGCTTTCTTT.

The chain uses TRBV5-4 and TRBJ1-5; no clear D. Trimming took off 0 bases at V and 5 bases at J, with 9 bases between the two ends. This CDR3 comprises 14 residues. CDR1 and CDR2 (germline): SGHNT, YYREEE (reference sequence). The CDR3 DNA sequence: TGTGCCAGCAGCTTGGGTGGGTCGGATCAGCCCCAGCATTTT. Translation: CASSLGGSDQPQHF.

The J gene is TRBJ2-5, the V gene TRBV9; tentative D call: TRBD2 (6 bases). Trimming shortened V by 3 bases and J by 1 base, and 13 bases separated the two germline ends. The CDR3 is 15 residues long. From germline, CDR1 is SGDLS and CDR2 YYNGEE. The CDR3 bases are TGTGCCAGCAGCGGCCCCCGGGACTCCCAAGAGACCCAGTACTTC. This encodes CASSGPRDSQETQYF.

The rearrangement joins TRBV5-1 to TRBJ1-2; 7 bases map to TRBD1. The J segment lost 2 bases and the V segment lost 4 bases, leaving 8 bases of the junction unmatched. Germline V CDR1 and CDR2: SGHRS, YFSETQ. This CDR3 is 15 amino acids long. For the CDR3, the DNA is TGCGCCAGCAGCCTTGGACAGGAGGTAAACTATGGCTACACCTTC. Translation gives CASSLGQEVNYGYTF.

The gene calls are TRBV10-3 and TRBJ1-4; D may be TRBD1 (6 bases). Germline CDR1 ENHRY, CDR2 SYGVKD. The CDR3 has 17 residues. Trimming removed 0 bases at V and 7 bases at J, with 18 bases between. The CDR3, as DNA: TGTGCCATCAGTGAGTCGGACCGGGACATTTGGGGTGAAAAACTGTTTTTT. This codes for CAISESDRDIWGEKLFF.

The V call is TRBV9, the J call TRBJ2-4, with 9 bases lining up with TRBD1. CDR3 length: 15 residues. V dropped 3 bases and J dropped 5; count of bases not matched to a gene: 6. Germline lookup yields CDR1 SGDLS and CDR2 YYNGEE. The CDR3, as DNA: TGTGCCAGCAGCGCCCTAACAGGGGGCGAAAACATTCAGTACTTC. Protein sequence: CASSALTGGENIQYF.

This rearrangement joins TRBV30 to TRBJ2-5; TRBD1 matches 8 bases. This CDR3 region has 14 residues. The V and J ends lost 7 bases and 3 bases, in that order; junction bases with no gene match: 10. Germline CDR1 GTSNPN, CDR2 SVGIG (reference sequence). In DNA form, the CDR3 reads TGTGCCTTCGGAGGGCAGGGGGCAAAAGAGACCCAGTACTTC. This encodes CAFGGQGAKETQYF.

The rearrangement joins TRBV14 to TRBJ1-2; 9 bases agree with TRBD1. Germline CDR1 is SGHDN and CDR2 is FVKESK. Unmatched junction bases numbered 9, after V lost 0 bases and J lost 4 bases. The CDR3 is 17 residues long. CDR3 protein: CASSQESLQGAPYGYTF. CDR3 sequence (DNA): TGTGCCAGCAGCCAAGAAAGCTTACAGGGGGCCCCCTATGGCTACACCTTC.

The CDR3 DNA sequence: TGTGCCAGTAGTAAGTGGGGGTTCACAGATACGCAGTATTTT. This sequence encodes CASSKWGFTDTQYF. The genes are TRBV19 and TRBJ2-3, with D perhaps given as TRBD1 or TRBD2 (5 bases each). The CDR3 extends over 14 amino acids. Trimming shortened V by 4 bases and J by 2 bases, and 10 bases separated the two germline ends. Germline CDR1 reads LNHDA; CDR2 reads SQIVND (reference sequence).